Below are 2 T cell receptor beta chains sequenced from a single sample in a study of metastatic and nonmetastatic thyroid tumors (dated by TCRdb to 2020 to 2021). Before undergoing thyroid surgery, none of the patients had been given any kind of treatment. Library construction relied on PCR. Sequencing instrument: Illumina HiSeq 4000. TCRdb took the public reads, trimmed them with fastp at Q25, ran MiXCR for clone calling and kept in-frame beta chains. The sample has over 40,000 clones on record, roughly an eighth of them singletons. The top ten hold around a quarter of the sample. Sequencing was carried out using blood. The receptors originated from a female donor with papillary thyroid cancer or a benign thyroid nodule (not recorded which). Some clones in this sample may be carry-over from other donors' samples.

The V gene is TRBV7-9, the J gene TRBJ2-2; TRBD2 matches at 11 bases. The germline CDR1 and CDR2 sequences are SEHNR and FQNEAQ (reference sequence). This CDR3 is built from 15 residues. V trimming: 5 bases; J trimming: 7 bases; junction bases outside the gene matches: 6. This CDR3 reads CASSQTSGIIGELFF. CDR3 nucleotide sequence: TGTGCCAGCAGCCAGACTAGCGGGATTATCGGGGAGCTGTTTTTT.

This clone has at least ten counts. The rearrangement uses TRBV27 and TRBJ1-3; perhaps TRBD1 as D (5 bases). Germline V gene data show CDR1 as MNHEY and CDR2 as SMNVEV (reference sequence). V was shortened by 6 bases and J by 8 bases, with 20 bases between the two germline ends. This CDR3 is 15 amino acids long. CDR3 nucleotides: TGTGCCAGCAGATTAACATATGGGACTGTGGACACCATATATTTT. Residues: CASRLTYGTVDTIYF.